Presented here are 30 T cell receptor beta chains from one specimen sequenced in a study of T cells in localized non-small cell lung cancer. Here immunoSEQ multiplex PCR was the method, and the copy in TCRdb shows in-frame clones only, minus some. The sample shows roughly 34,000 clones, 80% to 90% of them seen only once. The sample in question was peripheral blood, obtained before any cancer treatment. The receptors were gathered from a male donor older than 55 with stage III lung adenocarcinoma.

The chain combines TRBV5-6 with TRBJ1-3; weak D call: TRBD1 (6 bases). With 4 bases removed from V and 0 bases from J, the gap between germline ends came to 23 bases. Germline CDR1 SGHDT, CDR2 YYEEEE. The length of the CDR3 is 19 residues. The CDR3 coding sequence is TGTGCCAGCAGCACCGGTTGGGGGCAGGGCACCGACTCTGGAAACACCATATATTTT. Its translation: CASSTGWGQGTDSGNTIYF.

The chain carries TRBV7-9 and TRBJ2-3; D might be TRBD1 or TRBD2, each matching 5 bases. Germline-derived CDR1 and CDR2 are SEHNR and FQNEAQ (reference sequence). CDR3 length: 13 residues. V dropped 1 base and J dropped 8 bases, with 10 bases sitting between them. CDR3 amino acids: CASSLDRGGTQYF. The CDR3, as DNA: TGTGCCAGCAGCTTAGATCGGGGCGGTACGCAGTATTTT. The variable domain in full, completed from reference TRBV7-9 and TRBJ2-3, reads DTGVSQNPRHKITKRGQNVTFRCDPISEHNRLYWYRQTLGQGPEFLTYFQNEAQLEKSRLLSDRFSAERPKGSFSTLEIQRTEQGDSAMYLCASSLDRGGTQYFGPGTRLTVL.

This clone was counted once. Germline and junction disagree at one end, which may indicate a read error. The rearrangement joins TRBV7-8 to TRBJ2-7; D not certain. The CDR3 totals 13 residues. CDR1 and CDR2 from the germline V gene are SGHVS and FQNEAQ. The CDR3 DNA reads TGTGCCAGCAGCCCCCCAACCTCCGACGAGCAGTACTTC. Translating gives CASSPPTSDEQYF.

The V gene is TRBV7-2, the J gene TRBJ1-5; 8 bases line up with TRBD1. With 4 bases clipped from V and 3 bases from J, the junction kept 5 bases outside the gene matches. The germline CDR1 and CDR2 sequences are SGHTA and FQGNSA. The CDR3 sequence is 15 residues long. CDR3 sequence (DNA): TGTGCCAGCAGCTATTGGGACAGGAACAATCAGCCCCAGCATTTT. This translates into CASSYWDRNNQPQHF.

The rearrangement joins TRBV5-8 to TRBJ2-5; the D gene could be TRBD1 or TRBD2 (6 bases each). The V end lost 0 bases, the J end lost 3 bases, and 12 bases lay between the germline ends. Germline values: CDR1 SGHTS, CDR2 YDEGEE. CDR3 size: 15 residues. In DNA form, the CDR3 reads TGTGCCAGCAGCTTGGAAGGGGGGCGAAAAGAGACCCAGTACTTC. Its translation is CASSLEGGRKETQYF.

J is TRBJ1-1 and V is TRBV6-5, with D unclear. The CDR3 extends over 14 amino acids. In germline, CDR1 is MNHEY, CDR2 SVGAGI. V lost 8 bases to trimming and J lost 2 bases, with 15 bases between them. CDR3 in DNA: TGTGCCAGCCGAGACTGGGCAGATAACACTGAAGCTTTCTTT. This gives the protein CASRDWADNTEAFF.

V is TRBV5-5 and J is TRBJ1-4; D ambiguous. This CDR3 comprises 14 residues. V lost 0 bases to trimming and J lost 2 bases, with 5 bases between them. The germline gives CDR1 SGHKS, CDR2 YYEKEE (reference sequence). CDR3 in DNA: TGTGCCAGCAGCTTGGGACACACTAATGAAAAACTGTTTTTT. Its translation: CASSLGHTNEKLFF.

The chain combines TRBV6-4 with TRBJ1-1; D is possibly TRBD1 (5 bases). The germline V and J ends were trimmed by 6 bases and 0 bases, with 20 bases remaining between them. This CDR3 contains 17 residues. From germline, CDR1 is MRHNA and CDR2 SNTAGT. The CDR3 protein is CASRPRAGPNMNTEAFF. CDR3 sequence (DNA): TGTGCCAGCAGGCCCCGGGCAGGGCCTAATATGAACACTGAAGCTTTCTTT.

The chain couples TRBV19 to TRBJ2-7, with a weak D call TRBD2 (6 bases). The germline CDR1 and CDR2 sequences are LNHDA and SQIVND (reference sequence). The V gene lost 3 bases and the J gene lost 4 bases, with 28 bases spanning the gap. CDR3 size: 19 residues. The CDR3 DNA sequence: TGTGCCAGTAGTATTGGCTCCCCAGGGTTCCTTCTGGGAGGTTACGAGCAGTACTTC. Translation gives CASSIGSPGFLLGGYEQYF.

The chain links TRBV5-1 to TRBJ1-6, with 7 bases fitting TRBD1. Germline V CDR1 and CDR2: SGHRS, YFSETQ. Losses at the gene ends were 4 bases for V and 9 bases for J; bases not matched to a gene: 7. This CDR3 is built from 14 residues. DNA of the CDR3: TGCGCCAGCAGCCCGGACAGGTTCGGTTCACCCCTCCACTTT. Residues: CASSPDRFGSPLHF.

The V and J genes are TRBV6-5 and TRBJ1-1, with TRBD1 identical over 7 bases. CDR1 is MNHEY and CDR2 is SVGAGI in the germline V gene. This CDR3 is built from 16 residues. J lost 1 base, V lost 0 bases, and 5 bases had no gene match. The CDR3 spells CASSYSIDRANTEAFF. The CDR3 DNA sequence: TGTGCCAGCAGTTACTCGATCGACAGGGCGAACACTGAAGCTTTCTTT.

This chain joins TRBV10-2 and TRBJ1-2; 10 bases are a match to TRBD1. Trimming took 4 bases from V and 5 from J; bases not matched to a gene: 1. The CDR3 has 13 residues. Germline CDR1 is WSHSY and CDR2 is SAAADI. The CDR3 loop is CASSGQGAYGYTF. CDR3 DNA: TGCGCCAGCAGTGGACAGGGGGCGTATGGCTACACCTTC.

There are a few counts of this clone. The rearrangement uses TRBV19 and TRBJ2-5; D may match TRBD1 or TRBD2 (6 bases each). Germline V gene sequence: CDR1 LNHDA, CDR2 SQIVND (reference sequence). Trimming cost V 7 bases and J 5 bases, with 17 bases left between them. CDR3 size: 14 residues. The CDR3 nucleotides read TGTGCCAGTAAGGAAAGGGGGACTGGTGAGACCCAGTACTTC. Translating it yields CASKERGTGETQYF.

The J gene is TRBJ2-7, the V gene TRBV30, with D maybe TRBD2 (5 bases). Trimming shortened V by 5 bases and J by 4 bases, and 6 bases separated the two germline ends. Looked up from germline, CDR1 is GTSNPN and CDR2 is SVGIG (reference sequence). The CDR3 is 10 residues long. CDR3 sequence reads: CAWGGYEQYF. The CDR3 coding sequence is TGTGCCTGGGGAGGATACGAGCAGTACTTC.

The chain has TRBV19 and TRBJ2-3; D not certain. CDR1 LNHDA and CDR2 SQIVND come from the germline V gene (reference sequence). Trimming shortened V by 6 bases and J by 3 bases, and 7 bases separated the two germline ends. This CDR3 is 12 amino acids long. The CDR3 nucleotides are TGTGCCAGTAGAGGAGAGACAGATACGCAGTATTTT. Protein product: CASRGETDTQYF.

In this sample, this clone turned up once. The chain couples TRBV11-2 to TRBJ1-2, with TRBD1 matching 10 bases. Unmatched junction bases numbered 2, after V lost 2 bases and J lost 2 bases. Germline values: CDR1 SGHAT, CDR2 FQNNGV. The CDR3 is 15 residues long. The CDR3 is CASSLRQGANYGYTF. CDR3 DNA: TGTGCCAGCAGCTTACGACAGGGGGCCAACTATGGCTACACCTTC.

There are a few counts of this clone. This chain joins TRBV27 and TRBJ2-7; 9 nucleotides line up with TRBD1. The CDR3 length is 15 residues. V was pared by 5 bases and J by 6 bases, with 11 bases of the junction left unmatched. Germline V gene sequence: CDR1 MNHEY, CDR2 SMNVEV (reference sequence). The CDR3 region is CASSPPPGTGSEQYF. The CDR3, as DNA: TGTGCCAGCAGTCCCCCCCCCGGGACAGGGAGCGAGCAGTACTTC.

This chain uses TRBV7-2 with TRBJ2-7; weak D call: TRBD1 (8 bases). CDR3 size: 16 residues. V was shortened by 0 bases and J by 7 bases, with 19 bases between the two germline ends. Germline lookup yields CDR1 SGHTA and CDR2 FQGNSA. CDR3 bases: TGTGCCAGCAGCTTAGCCAACTTTGGACAGGGAGGGGAGCAGTACTTC. As protein: CASSLANFGQGGEQYF.

The rearrangement links TRBV4-2 to TRBJ2-7, with D unresolved. The CDR3 loop spans 15 amino acids. Per the germline V gene, CDR1 is LGHNA and CDR2 is YNFKEQ. V was pared by 1 base and J by 1 base, with 11 bases between. DNA for the CDR3: TGTGCCAGCAGCCAAGGAAAGGGTAGGTCCTACGAGCAGTACTTC. This sequence encodes CASSQGKGRSYEQYF.

CDR3 loop: CASSEVFSYNEQFF. The CDR3 coding sequence is TGTGCCAGTTCGGAGGTCTTCTCCTACAATGAGCAGTTCTTC. The chain joins TRBV6-1 to TRBJ2-1; D is perhaps TRBD2 (5 bases). Trimming pared 9 bases from V and 0 bases from J, leaving 12 bases between. The CDR3 length is 14 residues. Germline V lookup: CDR1 MNHNS, CDR2 SASEGT.

Note on this clone: This specimen includes other DNA sequences encoding the same CDR3. The chain has TRBV29-1 and TRBJ2-5; D may be TRBD2 (5 bases). The germline V and J ends were trimmed by 6 bases and 0 bases, with 11 bases remaining between them. This CDR3 is 13 amino acids long. Germline V gene sequence: CDR1 SQVTM, CDR2 ANQGSEA. CDR3 nucleotides: TGCAGCGTCCGCAGAGGGCACCAAGAGACCCAGTACTTC. Translating gives CSVRRGHQETQYF. The full variable domain, in which reference TRBV29-1 and TRBJ2-5 provide the parts outside the CDR3, is SAVISQKPSRDICQRGTSLTIQCQVDSQVTMMFWYRQQPGQSLTLIATANQGSEATYESGFVIDKFPISRPNLTFSTLTVSNMSPEDSSIYLCSVRRGHQETQYFGPGTRLLVL.

The V and J genes are TRBV5-6 and TRBJ2-5; no firm D call. The CDR3 totals 15 residues. V was clipped by 6 bases and J by 5 bases, with 20 bases between them. Germline-derived CDR1 and CDR2 are SGHDT and YYEEEE. The DNA of the CDR3 is TGTGCCAGCATAAGCTTCGTCAGCGTTTTGGAGACCCAGTACTTC. Translation: CASISFVSVLETQYF.

The V call is TRBV25-1, the J call TRBJ1-1; D might be TRBD1 (6 bases). CDR1 is MGHDK and CDR2 is SYGVNS in the germline V gene. Trimming pared 2 bases from V and 2 bases from J, leaving 12 bases between. The CDR3 is made up of 15 amino acids. The CDR3 nucleotides read TGTGCCAGCAGTGAACCGGACAGAACTAACACTGAAGCTTTCTTT. This gives the protein CASSEPDRTNTEAFF.

The chain uses TRBV5-6 and TRBJ1-3; the D gene is possibly TRBD1 (6 bases). CDR3 length: 14 residues. Trimming cost V 2 bases and J 2 bases, with 8 bases left between them. Per germline, CDR1 SGHDT and CDR2 YYEEEE. The CDR3 sequence is CASSLQGPGNTIYF. The CDR3 nucleotides are TGTGCCAGCAGCTTACAGGGACCTGGAAACACCATATATTTT.

The chain has TRBV5-8 and TRBJ1-1; the D is unclear. The length of the CDR3 is 13 residues. CDR1 is SGHTS, CDR2 YDEGEE, per germline. The V end lost 1 base, the J end lost 10 bases, and 14 bases lay between the germline ends. CDR3 bases: TGTGCCAGCAGCTTGAGGGTTTCTACCGGAGCTTTCTTT. It specifies CASSLRVSTGAFF.

The chain recombines TRBV10-2 with TRBJ1-4; D unclear. The V gene lost 6 bases and the J gene lost 8 bases, with 13 bases spanning the gap. Germline V gives CDR1 WSHSY, CDR2 SAAADI. The CDR3 extends over 13 amino acids. In nucleotides, the CDR3 is TGCGCCAGCAGGGCGGGAGCCGGAGAAAAACTGTTTTTT. Translated, it gives CASRAGAGEKLFF.

The gene calls are TRBV6-1 and TRBJ1-3; D possibly corresponds to TRBD1 (5 bases). CDR1 is MNHNS, CDR2 SASEGT, per germline. Deletions cut 6 bases from V and 2 bases from J, with 14 bases between. This CDR3 is built from 15 residues. This CDR3 reads CASSTFGAPGNTIYF. DNA of the CDR3: TGTGCCAGCAGCACCTTTGGGGCCCCTGGAAACACCATATATTTT.

The genes are TRBV11-2 and TRBJ2-5; TRBD1 matches 7 bases. This CDR3 is 16 amino acids long. The J segment lost 5 bases and the V segment lost 0 bases, leaving 9 bases of the junction unmatched. Per the germline V gene, CDR1 is SGHAT and CDR2 is FQNNGV. For the CDR3, the DNA is TGTGCCAGCAGCTTAGAAGCCGGGACAGTTGGGGAGACCCAGTACTTC. Translated: CASSLEAGTVGETQYF. Complete variable domain (other parts from reference TRBV11-2 and TRBJ2-5): EAGVAQSPRYKIIEKRQSVAFWCNPISGHATLYWYQQILGQGPKLLIQFQNNGVVDDSQLPKDRFSAERLKGVDSTLKIQPAKLEDSAVYLCASSLEAGTVGETQYFGPGTRLLVL.

This rearrangement joins TRBV19 to TRBJ2-2; possible D gene TRBD1, 6 bases. The CDR3 has 15 residues. Trimming took 9 bases from V and 0 from J, leaving 14 bases between them. Germline CDR1 reads LNHDA; CDR2 reads SQIVND (reference sequence). The CDR3 loop is CASTKQGTNTGELFF. The CDR3 DNA follows: TGTGCCAGCACAAAACAGGGAACGAACACCGGGGAGCTGTTTTTT.

The rearrangement joins TRBV29-1 to TRBJ1-2; D possibly corresponds to TRBD1 (6 bases). This CDR3 is 11 amino acids long. Looked up from germline, CDR1 is SQVTM and CDR2 is ANQGSEA. V was pared by 8 bases and J by 8 bases, with 15 bases between. CDR3 DNA: TGCAGCACAGGGCGCCCGGGCGGCTACACCTTC. The encoded protein is CSTGRPGGYTF.